The 4 T cell receptor beta chains reported below all come from one sample, sequenced in a study of blood T cell repertoires in COVID-19. Here immunoSEQ multiplex PCR was the method, and the copy in TCRdb shows in-frame clones only, minus some. Counted here are about 130,000 clones, approximately 80% occurring once; the ten biggest clones make up around 18%. Specimen: peripheral blood. Receptors were obtained from a man older than 75 with acute or convalescent COVID-19.

The chain is built from TRBV5-4 and TRBJ2-2; maybe TRBD1 (6 bases). The germline V gene has CDR1 SGHNT and CDR2 YYREEE (reference sequence). Trimming left V 2 bases short and J 4 bases short, with 12 bases between. The CDR3 sequence is 15 residues long. This chain's CDR3 is CASSLVGAGTGELFF. For the CDR3, the DNA is TGTGCCAGCAGCTTAGTGGGGGCCGGCACCGGGGAGCTGTTTTTT.

This chain joins TRBV2 and TRBJ2-2; 12 bases match TRBD2. V shed 4 bases, J shed 4 bases, and the junction held 4 bases outside the gene matches. The CDR3 length is 16 residues. Germline V gene data show CDR1 as SNHLY and CDR2 as FYNNEI. CDR3 amino acids: CASSGGLAGPTGELFF. CDR3 DNA sequence: TGTGCCAGCAGTGGCGGACTAGCGGGGCCCACCGGGGAGCTGTTTTTT.

This clone appeared a single time. The chain couples TRBV10-3 to TRBJ2-7, with D hard to call. There are 12 residues in the CDR3. From germline, CDR1 is ENHRY and CDR2 SYGVKD. Trimming cost V 3 bases and J 6 bases, with 9 bases left between them. CDR3 in amino acids: CAISETYIEQYF. The CDR3 DNA reads as TGTGCCATCAGTGAAACATACATCGAGCAGTACTTC.

The gene calls are TRBV28 and TRBJ1-5; unclear D gene. This CDR3 is 15 amino acids long. Germline-derived CDR1 and CDR2 are MDHEN and SYDVKM. Deletions cut 2 bases from V and 0 bases from J, with 8 bases between. CDR3 DNA: TGTGCCAGCAGTTTAGGAGTTAATAGCAATCAGCCCCAGCATTTT. Translating it yields CASSLGVNSNQPQHF.